This TCR beta chain was retrieved from a study of shared clonotypes between healthy human individuals. Across the study: Plates per donor: three CD4 naive, three CD4 memory, two CD8 naive, one CD8 memory. Study-wide results and caveats: Larger estimated richness was generally seen in naive subsets than in memory subsets. Approximately 5.4% of naive CD4 clonotypes were common to a handful of donors.

On this clone: Its antigen remains unknown.

For each subset, genomic DNA was distributed in equal portions over several immunoSEQ plates. The assay was immunoSEQ multiplex PCR, and TCRdb's table has in-frame clones only and misses some. The sample lists about 330,000 clones; 87% were seen once. Deletions cut 3 bases from V and 0 bases from J, with 12 bases between. The CDR3 totals 17 residues. Germline V gives CDR1 LNHNV, CDR2 YYDKDF (reference sequence). Sequenced input: memory CD8+ T cells sorted from blood. As for subset: CD45RO+ cells pooled with CCR7-negative TemRA cells. This TCR was sampled from a man aged 18 to 29 in good health. V usage is TRBV15 and J usage is TRBJ1-6, with unresolved D. The CDR3 loop reads CATSRGGLSSYNSPLHF. Here the CDR3 DNA reads TGTGCCACCAGCAGGGGAGGGCTGAGCTCCTATAATTCACCCCTCCACTTT.